This T cell receptor (beta chain) stems from a study of CD8+ T cells in alopecia areata. Study-level findings and limits: Sequences from scalp samples also cover resident alphabeta T cells of normal skin. In patients, TCRs were shared less clearly than in mice, and HLA may possibly be involved.

It was cDNA, reverse transcribed from extracted RNA, that served as the sequencing template. Sequencing was performed with immunoSEQ multiplex PCR; in TCRdb, only in-frame clones are kept and a portion is missing. The profile covers roughly 250,000 clones, with approximately 61% appearing a single time and approximately 1.2% taken by the ten largest. It was from alopecia areata patients that lesional scalp punch biopsies and peripheral blood were collected. This CDR3 is 14 amino acids long. With 7 bases removed from V and 1 base from J, the gap between germline ends came to 13 bases. Germline CDR1 is SQVTM and CDR2 is ANQGSEA. This clone was seen a handful of times. What it recognizes is unknown.

Sequencing was performed on CD4+ T cells sorted from blood, taken at week 0. V is TRBV29-1 and J is TRBJ2-2; D perhaps matches TRBD1 (6 bases). This TCR derives from a human donor with alopecia areata. In DNA, the CDR3 is TGCAGCGGGATGGACAGACGGAACACCGGGGAGCTGTTTTTT. It specifies CSGMDRRNTGELFF.